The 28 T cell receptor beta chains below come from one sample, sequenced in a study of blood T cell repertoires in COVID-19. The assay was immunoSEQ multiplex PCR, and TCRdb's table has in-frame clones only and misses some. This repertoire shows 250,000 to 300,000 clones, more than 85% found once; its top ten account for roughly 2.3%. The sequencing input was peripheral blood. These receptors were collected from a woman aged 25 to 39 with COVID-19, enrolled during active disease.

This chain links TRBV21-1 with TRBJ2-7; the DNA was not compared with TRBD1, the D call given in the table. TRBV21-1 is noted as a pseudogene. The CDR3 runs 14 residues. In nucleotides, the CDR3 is TGTGCCAGCAGCAATAAGAAGGGGCTCCACGAGCAGTACTTC. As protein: CASSNKKGLHEQYF.

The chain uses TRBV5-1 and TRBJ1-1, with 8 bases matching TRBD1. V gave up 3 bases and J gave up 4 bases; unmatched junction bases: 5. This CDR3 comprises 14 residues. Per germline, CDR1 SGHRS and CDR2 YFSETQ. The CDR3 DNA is TGCGCCAGCAGCTCGACAGGGGTAAGCACTGAAGCTTTCTTT. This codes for CASSSTGVSTEAFF.

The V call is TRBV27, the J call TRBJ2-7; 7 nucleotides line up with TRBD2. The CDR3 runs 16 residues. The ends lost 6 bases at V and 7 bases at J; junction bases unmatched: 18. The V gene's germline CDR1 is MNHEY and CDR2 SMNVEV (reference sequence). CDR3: CASSGGLRNRRGEQYF. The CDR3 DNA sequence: TGTGCCAGCAGCGGGGGGTTGCGGAACAGGAGAGGGGAGCAGTACTTC.

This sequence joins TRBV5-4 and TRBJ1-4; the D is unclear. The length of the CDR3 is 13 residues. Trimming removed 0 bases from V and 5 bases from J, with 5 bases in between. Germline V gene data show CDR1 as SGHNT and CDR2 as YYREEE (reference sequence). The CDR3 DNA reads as TGTGCCAGCAGCTTGGCGGGGAATGAAAAACTGTTTTTT. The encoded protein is CASSLAGNEKLFF.

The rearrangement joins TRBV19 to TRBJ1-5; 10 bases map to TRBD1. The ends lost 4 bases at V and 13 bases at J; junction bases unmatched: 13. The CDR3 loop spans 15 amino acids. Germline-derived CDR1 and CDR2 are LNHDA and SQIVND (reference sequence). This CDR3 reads CASSRGQGTGDVQHF. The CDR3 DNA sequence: TGTGCCAGTAGTAGGGGACAGGGGACGGGGGACGTGCAGCATTTT. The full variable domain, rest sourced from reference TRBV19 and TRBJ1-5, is DGGITQSPKYLFRKEGQNVTLSCEQNLNHDAMYWYRQDPGQGLRLIYYSQIVNDFQKGDIAEGYSVSREKKESFPLTVTSAQKNPTAFYLCASSRGQGTGDVQHFGDGTRLSIL.

In DNA, the CDR3 is TGTGCCAGCAGTTACCGGCGAGCGGGAGCCCCCGGGGAGCTGTTTTTT. The encoded protein is CASSYRRAGAPGELFF. The V gene is TRBV6-5, the J gene TRBJ2-2; 8 bases map to TRBD2. The CDR3 is 16 amino acids. Germline CDR1 and CDR2: MNHEY and SVGAGI. Unmatched junction bases numbered 8, after V lost 2 bases and J lost 6 bases.

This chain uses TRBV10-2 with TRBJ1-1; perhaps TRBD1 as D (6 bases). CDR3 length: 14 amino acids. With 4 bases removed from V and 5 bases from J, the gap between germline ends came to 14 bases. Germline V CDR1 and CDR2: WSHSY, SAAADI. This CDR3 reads CASSVTGFGTEAFF. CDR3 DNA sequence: TGCGCCAGCAGTGTAACAGGGTTCGGGACTGAAGCTTTCTTT.

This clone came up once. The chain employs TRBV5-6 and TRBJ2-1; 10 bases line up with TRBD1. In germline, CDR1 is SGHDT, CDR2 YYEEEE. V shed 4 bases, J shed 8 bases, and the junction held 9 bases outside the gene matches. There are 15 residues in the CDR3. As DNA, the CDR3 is TGTGCCAGCAGCAAGGGACAGGGGCCCGGCGATGAGCAGTTCTTC. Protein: CASSKGQGPGDEQFF.

The DNA of the CDR3 is TGTGCCAGCAGCCCTGCGTACCCTACCGGGACAGGGTATACTGAAGCTTTCTTT. Residues: CASSPAYPTGTGYTEAFF. The chain employs TRBV27 and TRBJ1-1, with 9 bases identical to TRBD1. The J segment lost 5 bases and the V segment lost 6 bases, leaving 19 bases of the junction unmatched. CDR1 is MNHEY, CDR2 SMNVEV, per germline (reference sequence). The CDR3 has 18 amino acids.

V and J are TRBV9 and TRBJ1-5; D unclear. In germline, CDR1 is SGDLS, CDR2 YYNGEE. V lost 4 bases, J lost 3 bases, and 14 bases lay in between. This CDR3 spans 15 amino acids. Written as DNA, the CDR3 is TGTGCCAGCAGCCCGCTTCCAGACAACAATCAGCCCCAGCATTTT. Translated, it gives CASSPLPDNNQPQHF.

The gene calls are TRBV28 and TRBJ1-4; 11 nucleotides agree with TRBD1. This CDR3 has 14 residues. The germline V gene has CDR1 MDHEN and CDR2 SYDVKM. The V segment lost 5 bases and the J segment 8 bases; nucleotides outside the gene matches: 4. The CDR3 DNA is TGTGCCAGCAGTGGGACAGGGGGGGGAGAAAAACTGTTTTTT. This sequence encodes CASSGTGGGEKLFF.

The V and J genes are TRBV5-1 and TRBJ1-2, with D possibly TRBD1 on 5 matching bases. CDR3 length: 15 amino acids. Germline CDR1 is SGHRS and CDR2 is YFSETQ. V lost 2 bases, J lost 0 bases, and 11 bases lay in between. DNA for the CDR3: TGCGCCAGCAGCTTTCAGATGACAGCTAACTATGGCTACACCTTC. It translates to CASSFQMTANYGYTF.

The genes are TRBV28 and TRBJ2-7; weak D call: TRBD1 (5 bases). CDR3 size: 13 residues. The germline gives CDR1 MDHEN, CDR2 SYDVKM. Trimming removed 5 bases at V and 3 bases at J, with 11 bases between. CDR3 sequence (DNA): TGTGCCAGCAGTCCCGACAGTAACTACGAGCAGTACTTC. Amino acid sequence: CASSPDSNYEQYF.

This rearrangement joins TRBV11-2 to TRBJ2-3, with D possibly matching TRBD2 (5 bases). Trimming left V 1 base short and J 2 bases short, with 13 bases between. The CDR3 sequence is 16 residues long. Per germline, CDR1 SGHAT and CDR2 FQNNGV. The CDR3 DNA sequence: TGTGCCAGCAGCTTAGGCCGCTCTAGCTACACAGATACGCAGTATTTT. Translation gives CASSLGRSSYTDTQYF.

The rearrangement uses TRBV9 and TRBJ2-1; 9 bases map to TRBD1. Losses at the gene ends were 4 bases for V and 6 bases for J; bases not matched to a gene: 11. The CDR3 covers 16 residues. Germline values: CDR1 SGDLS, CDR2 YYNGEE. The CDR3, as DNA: TGTGCCAGCAGCAGACGGACCGGGACAGGGAGCAATGAGCAGTTCTTC. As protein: CASSRRTGTGSNEQFF.

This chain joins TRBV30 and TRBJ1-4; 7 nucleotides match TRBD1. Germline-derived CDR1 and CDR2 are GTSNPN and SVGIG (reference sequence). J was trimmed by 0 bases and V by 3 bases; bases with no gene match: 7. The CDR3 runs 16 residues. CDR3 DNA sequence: TGTGCCTGGAGCCGGGACAGAACTGCAACTAATGAAAAACTGTTTTTT. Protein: CAWSRDRTATNEKLFF.

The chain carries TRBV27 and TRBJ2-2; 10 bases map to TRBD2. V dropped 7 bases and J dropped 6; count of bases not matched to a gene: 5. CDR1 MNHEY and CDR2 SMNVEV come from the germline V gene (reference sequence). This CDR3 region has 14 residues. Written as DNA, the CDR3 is TGTGCCAGCATGTCTAGCGGGAGTGCCGGGGAGCTGTTTTTT. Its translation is CASMSSGSAGELFF.

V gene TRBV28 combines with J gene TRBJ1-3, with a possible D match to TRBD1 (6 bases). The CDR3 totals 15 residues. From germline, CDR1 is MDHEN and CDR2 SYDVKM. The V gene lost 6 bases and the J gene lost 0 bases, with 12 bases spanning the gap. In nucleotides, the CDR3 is TGTGCCAGCAGGAAGAGGGGGAGCTCTGGAAACACCATATATTTT. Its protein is CASRKRGSSGNTIYF.

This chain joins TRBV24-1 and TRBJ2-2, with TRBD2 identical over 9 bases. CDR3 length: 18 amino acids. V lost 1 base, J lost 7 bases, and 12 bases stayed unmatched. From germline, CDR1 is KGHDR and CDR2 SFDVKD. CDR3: CATSDFGQASGNVGELFF. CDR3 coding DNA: TGTGCCACCAGTGATTTCGGCCAGGCTAGCGGGAACGTCGGGGAGCTGTTTTTT.

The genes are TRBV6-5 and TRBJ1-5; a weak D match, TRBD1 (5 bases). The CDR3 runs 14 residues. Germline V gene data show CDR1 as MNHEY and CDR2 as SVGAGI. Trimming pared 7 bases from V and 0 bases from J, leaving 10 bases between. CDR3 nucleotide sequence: TGTGCCAGCAAACCAGGGTCTAGCAATCAGCCCCAGCATTTT. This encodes CASKPGSSNQPQHF.

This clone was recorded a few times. CDR3 bases: TGTGCCAGCAGCCCGTGGGGACAGGGTCTTCTAGCCTCCTATAGCAATCAGCCCCAGCATTTT. The encoded protein is CASSPWGQGLLASYSNQPQHF. The V gene is TRBV7-8, the J gene TRBJ1-5; TRBD1 agrees at 9 bases. V shed 5 bases and J 0 bases; nucleotides not matched to a gene: 20. CDR3 size: 21 residues. Germline CDR1 SGHVS, CDR2 FQNEAQ. The full variable domain, with the rest looked up from reference TRBV7-8 and TRBJ1-5, is GAGVSQSPRYKVAKRGQDVALRCDPISGHVSLFWYQQALGQGPEFLTYFQNEAQLDKSGLPSDRFFAERPEGSVSTLKIQRTQQEDSAVYLCASSPWGQGLLASYSNQPQHFGDGTRLSIL.

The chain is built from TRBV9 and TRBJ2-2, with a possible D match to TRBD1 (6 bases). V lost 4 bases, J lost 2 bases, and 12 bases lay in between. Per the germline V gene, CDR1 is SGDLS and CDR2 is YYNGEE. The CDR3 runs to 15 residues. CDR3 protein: CASSPRTDNTGELFF. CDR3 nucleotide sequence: TGTGCCAGCAGCCCAAGGACAGATAACACCGGGGAGCTGTTTTTT.

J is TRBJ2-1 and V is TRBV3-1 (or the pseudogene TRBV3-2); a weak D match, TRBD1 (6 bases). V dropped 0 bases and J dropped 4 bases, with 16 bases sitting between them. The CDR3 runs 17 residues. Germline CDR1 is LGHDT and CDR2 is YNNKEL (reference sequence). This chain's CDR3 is CASSQEAGWGQYNEQFF. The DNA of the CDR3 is TGTGCCAGCAGCCAAGAGGCGGGCTGGGGGCAATACAATGAGCAGTTCTTC.

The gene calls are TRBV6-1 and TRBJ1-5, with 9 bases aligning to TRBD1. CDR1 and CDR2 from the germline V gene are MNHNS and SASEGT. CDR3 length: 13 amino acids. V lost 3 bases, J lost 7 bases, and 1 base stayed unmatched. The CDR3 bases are TGTGCCAGCAGTGACGGACAGGGGCAGCCCCAGCATTTT. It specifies CASSDGQGQPQHF.

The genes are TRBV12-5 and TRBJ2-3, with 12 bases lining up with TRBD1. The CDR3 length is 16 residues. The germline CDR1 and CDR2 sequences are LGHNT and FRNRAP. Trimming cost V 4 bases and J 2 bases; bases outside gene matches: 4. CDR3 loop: CASGSGTGGNTDTQYF. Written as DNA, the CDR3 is TGTGCTAGTGGTTCTGGGACAGGGGGCAACACAGATACGCAGTATTTT.

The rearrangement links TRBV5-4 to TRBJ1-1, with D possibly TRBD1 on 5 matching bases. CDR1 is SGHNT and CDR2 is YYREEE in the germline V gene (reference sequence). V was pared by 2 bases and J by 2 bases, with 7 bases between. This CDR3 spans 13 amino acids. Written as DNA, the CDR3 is TGTGCCAGCAGCTTTCAGGGTAACACTGAAGCTTTCTTT. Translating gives CASSFQGNTEAFF.

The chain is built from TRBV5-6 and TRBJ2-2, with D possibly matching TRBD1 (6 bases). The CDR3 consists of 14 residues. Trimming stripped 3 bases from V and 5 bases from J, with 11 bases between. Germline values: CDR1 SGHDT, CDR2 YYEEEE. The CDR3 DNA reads TGTGCCAGCAGCTCGGACAGAGTTACCGGGGAGCTGTTTTTT. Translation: CASSSDRVTGELFF.

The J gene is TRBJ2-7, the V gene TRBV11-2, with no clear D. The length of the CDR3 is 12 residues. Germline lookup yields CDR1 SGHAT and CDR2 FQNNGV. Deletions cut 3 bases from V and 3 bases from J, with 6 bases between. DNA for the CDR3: TGTGCCAGCAGCTTTAGTGACTACGAGCAGTACTTC. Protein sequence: CASSFSDYEQYF. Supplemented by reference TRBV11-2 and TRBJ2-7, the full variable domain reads EAGVAQSPRYKIIEKRQSVAFWCNPISGHATLYWYQQILGQGPKLLIQFQNNGVVDDSQLPKDRFSAERLKGVDSTLKIQPAKLEDSAVYLCASSFSDYEQYFGPGTRLTVT.